The 3 T cell receptor beta chains presented below share a single source sample, sequenced in a study of PD-1 blockade in classical Hodgkin lymphoma. This table comes from immunoSEQ multiplex PCR, and its TCRdb copy is limited to in-frame clones, with some not included. This table has 20,000 to 30,000 clones, more than 60% appearing once. All patients experienced relapse after autologous stem cell transplantation, and brentuximab vedotin exposure was variable. The sample in question was peripheral blood mononuclear cells (PBMCs), obtained before the second cycle of nivolumab. The receptors derive from a human donor with classical Hodgkin lymphoma.

The V call is TRBV19, the J call TRBJ1-2; D gene unclear. This CDR3 spans 13 amino acids. The germline gives CDR1 LNHDA, CDR2 SQIVND (reference sequence). Trimming left V 2 bases short and J 5 bases short, with 9 bases between. The CDR3 reads CASSIRVGYGYTF. CDR3 bases: TGTGCCAGTAGTATACGGGTCGGGTATGGCTACACCTTC.

The chain uses TRBV6-9 and TRBJ2-7; weak D call: TRBD2 (6 bases). Per the germline V gene, CDR1 is MNHGY and CDR2 is SVAAGI. The CDR3 sequence is 15 residues long. Trimming shortened V by 3 bases and J by 1 base, and 13 bases separated the two germline ends. CDR3 DNA sequence: TGTGCCAGCAGTTACGATGGAGGGACTTCCTACGAGCAGTACTTC. It encodes CASSYDGGTSYEQYF.

The genes are TRBV6-1 and TRBJ1-5; no reliable D call. The CDR3 is 18 amino acids. The germline V gene has CDR1 MNHNS and CDR2 SASEGT. The V end was cut by 2 bases, the J end by 3 bases, with 20 bases between. The DNA of the CDR3 is TGTGCCAGCAGTGAAATCGTTGGACGCAAGCTAGACAATCAGCCCCAGCATTTT. Translation: CASSEIVGRKLDNQPQHF.